The 21 T cell receptor beta chains listed next were all sequenced from one sample in a study of cytomegalovirus exposure and HLA in healthy donors. Generated by immunoSEQ multiplex PCR, the TCRdb table keeps only in-frame clones and is missing some. The table shows approximately 200,000 clones, with about 80% occurring only once. The sample was PBMCs. The source of these receptors is a man younger than 35 in good health and CMV-seropositive.

The genes are TRBV28 and TRBJ2-7; D may be TRBD1 (5 bases). Trimming left V 3 bases short and J 2 bases short, with 11 bases between. This CDR3 contains 14 residues. The germline V gene has CDR1 MDHEN and CDR2 SYDVKM. The CDR3 here is CASSLTAETYEQYF. In DNA, the CDR3 is TGTGCCAGCAGTTTGACAGCTGAAACCTACGAGCAGTACTTC.

Only a few counts were recorded for this clone. The genes are TRBV30 and TRBJ2-5, with D unresolved. CDR3 size: 10 residues. Germline CDR1 GTSNPN, CDR2 SVGIG (reference sequence). V lost 2 bases and J lost 5, with 3 bases in between. The CDR3 nucleotides are TGTGCCTGGAGTTCGGAGACCCAGTACTTC. As protein: CAWSSETQYF.

V and J are TRBV5-4 and TRBJ2-7, with a tentative D call TRBD1 (5 bases). Germline assignment: CDR1 SGHNT and CDR2 YYREEE (reference sequence). CDR3 size: 15 residues. The V end lost 1 base, the J end lost 0 bases, and 11 bases lay between the germline ends. The CDR3 coding sequence is TGTGCCAGCAGCTTGACAGGTCCGAGCTCCTACGAGCAGTACTTC. Translated: CASSLTGPSSYEQYF.

This chain joins TRBV7-2 and TRBJ2-7, with 7 bases identical to TRBD1. V shed 5 bases and J 1 base; nucleotides not matched to a gene: 8. CDR1 and CDR2 (germline): SGHTA, FQGNSA. The CDR3 spans 15 residues. The CDR3 DNA reads as TGTGCCAGCAGCCCCCTTAGCAGGGGGTCCTACGAGCAGTACTTC. It codes for CASSPLSRGSYEQYF. Drawing the rest from reference TRBV7-2 and TRBJ2-7, the complete variable domain is GAGVSQSPSNKVTEKGKDVELRCDPISGHTALYWYRQSLGQGLEFLIYFQGNSAPDKSGLPSDRFSAERTGGSVSTLTIQRTQQEDSAVYLCASSPLSRGSYEQYFGPGTRLTVT.

This clone was counted a single time. The chain uses TRBV4-2 and TRBJ2-7; possible D gene TRBD1, 6 bases. Trimming cost V 1 base and J 5 bases, with 12 bases left between them. This CDR3 comprises 14 residues. CDR1 is LGHNA, CDR2 YNFKEQ, per germline. In DNA, the CDR3 is TGTGCCAGCAGCCAAGCGTACAGGGACGACGAGCAGTACTTC. This translates into CASSQAYRDDEQYF.

V is TRBV7-3 and J is TRBJ1-1, with D possibly TRBD1 on 6 matching bases. V dropped 5 bases and J dropped 2 bases, with 9 bases sitting between them. CDR3 length equals 13 residues. The germline V gene has CDR1 SGHTA and CDR2 FQGTGA. Here the CDR3 DNA reads TGTGCCAGCAGCCGGACAGCAAACACTGAAGCTTTCTTT. Amino acids: CASSRTANTEAFF.

This clone has just one count. The rearrangement links TRBV9 to TRBJ2-3; no clear D gene. Germline V gene lookup returns CDR1 SGDLS and CDR2 YYNGEE. V was trimmed by 4 bases and J by 4 bases, leaving 22 bases between them. The CDR3 loop spans 17 amino acids. This CDR3 is CASSPTPGTDPPDTQYF. The DNA for the CDR3 is TGTGCCAGCAGCCCCACACCAGGAACAGATCCTCCAGATACGCAGTATTTT. Supplemented by reference TRBV9 and TRBJ2-3, the full variable domain reads DSGVTQTPKHLITATGQRVTLRCSPRSGDLSVYWYQQSLDQGLQFLIQYYNGEERAKGNILERFSAQQFPDLHSELNLSSLELGDSALYFCASSPTPGTDPPDTQYFGPGTRLTVL.

The J gene is TRBJ2-1, the V gene TRBV27, with 7 nucleotides matching TRBD2. V dropped 1 base and J dropped 5; count of bases not matched to a gene: 2. This CDR3 has 14 amino acids. Looked up from germline, CDR1 is MNHEY and CDR2 is SMNVEV (reference sequence). CDR3 loop: CASSLFREDNEQFF. CDR3 bases: TGTGCCAGCAGTTTATTCCGGGAGGACAATGAGCAGTTCTTC.

The chain recombines TRBV2 with TRBJ2-4; D is uncertain. V was shortened by 6 bases and J by 8 bases, with 14 bases between the two germline ends. The CDR3 length is 13 residues. Germline assignment: CDR1 SNHLY and CDR2 FYNNEI. CDR3 DNA sequence: TGTGCCAGCAGGGGTAGTAATGCGGACATTCAGTACTTC. Its protein product is CASRGSNADIQYF. Combining the CDR3 with reference TRBV2 and TRBJ2-4 gives the whole variable domain EPEVTQTPSHQVTQMGQEVILRCVPISNHLYFYWYRQILGQKVEFLVSFYNNEISEKSEIFDDQFSVERPDGSNFTLKIRSTKLEDSAMYFCASRGSNADIQYFGAGTRLSVL.

This sequence joins TRBV10-3 and TRBJ2-3; 8 bases are a match to TRBD2. The junction had 8 bases not matched to a gene; V was cut back by 7 bases and J by 5 bases. CDR3 length equals 14 residues. Germline values: CDR1 ENHRY, CDR2 SYGVKD. This CDR3 reads CAITPTSVLDTQYF. For the CDR3, the DNA is TGTGCCATCACTCCGACTAGCGTGTTAGATACGCAGTATTTT.

The rearrangement links TRBV5-1 to TRBJ2-7; 7 nucleotides match TRBD2. The CDR3 extends over 15 amino acids. Germline-derived CDR1 and CDR2 are SGHRS and YFSETQ. V trimming: 4 bases; J trimming: 2 bases; junction bases outside the gene matches: 9. The CDR3: CASSGGRLAAYEQYF. CDR3 bases: TGCGCCAGCAGCGGAGGCAGACTAGCCGCCTACGAGCAGTACTTC.

This chain links TRBV30 with TRBJ2-2; possible D gene TRBD1, 5 bases. The CDR3 length is 16 residues. Trimming stripped 0 bases from V and 1 base from J, with 12 bases between. Germline CDR1 is GTSNPN and CDR2 is SVGIG (reference sequence). The CDR3 DNA sequence: TGTGCCTGGAGTGTCCGCAGGGCCAGGAACACCGGGGAGCTGTTTTTT. Amino acid sequence: CAWSVRRARNTGELFF.

The V and J genes are TRBV10-2 and TRBJ2-3; 8 nucleotides align to TRBD1. The CDR3 has 14 amino acids. V was clipped by 2 bases and J by 15 bases; unmatched bases: 13. Germline CDR1 reads WSHSY; CDR2 reads SAAADI. The CDR3 bases are TGCGCCAGCAGTGAGCCCCAAAGGGACAGGCGATTTTATTTT. Protein product: CASSEPQRDRRFYF.

The chain couples TRBV20-1 to TRBJ2-1, with D possibly matching TRBD1 (5 bases). The V gene lost 5 bases and the J gene lost 8 bases, with 10 bases spanning the gap. Germline loops: CDR1 DFQATT, CDR2 SNEGSKA (reference sequence). The CDR3 runs to 11 residues. The CDR3 DNA sequence: TGCAGTGCTGCCCAGGGCTATGAGCAGTTCTTC. As protein: CSAAQGYEQFF.

The V gene is TRBV7-3, the J gene TRBJ2-7; 9 bases line up with TRBD2. The CDR3 is 16 amino acids. The V and J ends lost 8 bases and 1 base, in that order; junction bases with no gene match: 12. The germline gives CDR1 SGHTA, CDR2 FQGTGA. The chain's CDR3 is CASPRLLAGPSYEQYF. The CDR3 DNA sequence: TGTGCCAGCCCGAGGCTTCTAGCGGGGCCTTCCTACGAGCAGTACTTC.

This chain connects TRBV30 to TRBJ2-2; maybe TRBD2 (6 bases). Germline V gene data show CDR1 as GTSNPN and CDR2 as SVGIG (reference sequence). This CDR3 is 16 amino acids long. Trimming removed 8 bases at V and 0 bases at J, with 19 bases between. The CDR3 sequence: CAGGSPSPTNTGELFF. CDR3 nucleotides: TGTGCCGGGGGGTCTCCGAGCCCTACGAACACCGGGGAGCTGTTTTTT.

J is TRBJ2-7 and V is TRBV5-1, with 16 bases lining up with TRBD2. With V trimmed by 4 bases and J by 3 bases, 10 bases remained unmatched. The CDR3 is 18 residues long. Germline V gene sequence: CDR1 SGHRS, CDR2 YFSETQ. The chain's CDR3 is CASSATRGTSGRVYEQYF. The CDR3 DNA sequence: TGCGCCAGCAGCGCGACCCGCGGGACTAGCGGGAGGGTCTACGAGCAGTACTTC.

V gene TRBV4-1 combines with J gene TRBJ2-5; D is uncertain. This CDR3 has 14 amino acids. V gave up 0 bases and J gave up 3 bases, with 8 bases separating them. Germline V gene sequence: CDR1 MGHRA, CDR2 YSYEKL. CDR3 sequence (DNA): TGCGCCAGCAGCCAAGAAGGCCGGGAAGAGACCCAGTACTTC. It is translated as CASSQEGREETQYF.

V gene TRBV6-4 combines with J gene TRBJ2-1; D might be TRBD2 (5 bases). This CDR3 region has 13 residues. Per germline, CDR1 MRHNA and CDR2 SNTAGT. V was clipped by 2 bases and J by 9 bases, with 11 bases between them. This CDR3 is CASSDRGNGEQFF. DNA of the CDR3: TGTGCCAGCAGTGACCGGGGTAATGGTGAGCAGTTCTTC.

The chain combines TRBV18 with TRBJ2-7, with 8 bases lining up with TRBD2. The V segment lost 3 bases and the J segment 5 bases; nucleotides outside the gene matches: 6. The CDR3 contains 14 residues. The germline V gene encodes CDR1 KGHSH and CDR2 LQKENI. The CDR3 sequence: CASSPPAGVNEQYF. The DNA for the CDR3 is TGTGCCAGCTCACCGCCAGCGGGAGTCAACGAGCAGTACTTC.

J is TRBJ2-7 and V is TRBV2, with 9 bases lining up with TRBD1. CDR3 length: 14 residues. CDR1 is SNHLY, CDR2 FYNNEI, per germline. After removal of 6 bases from V and 4 bases from J, the junction contained 7 bases not matched to a gene. This CDR3 is CASRAGQGPYEQYF. CDR3 in DNA: TGTGCCAGCAGAGCGGGACAGGGCCCTTACGAGCAGTACTTC.